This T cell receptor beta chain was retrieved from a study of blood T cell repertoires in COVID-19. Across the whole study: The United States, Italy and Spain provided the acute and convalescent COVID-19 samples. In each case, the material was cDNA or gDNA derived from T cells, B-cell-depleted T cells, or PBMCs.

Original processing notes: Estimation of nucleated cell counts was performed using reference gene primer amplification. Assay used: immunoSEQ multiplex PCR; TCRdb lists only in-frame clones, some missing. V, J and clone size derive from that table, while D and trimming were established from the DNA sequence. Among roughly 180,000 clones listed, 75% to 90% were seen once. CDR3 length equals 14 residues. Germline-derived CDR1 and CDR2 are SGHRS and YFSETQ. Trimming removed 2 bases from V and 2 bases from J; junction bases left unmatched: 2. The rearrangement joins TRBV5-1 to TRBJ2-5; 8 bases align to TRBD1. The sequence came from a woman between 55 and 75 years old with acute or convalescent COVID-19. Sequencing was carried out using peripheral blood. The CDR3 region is CASSLQGVQETQYF. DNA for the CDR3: TGCGCCAGCAGCTTACAGGGGGTACAAGAGACCCAGTACTTC.